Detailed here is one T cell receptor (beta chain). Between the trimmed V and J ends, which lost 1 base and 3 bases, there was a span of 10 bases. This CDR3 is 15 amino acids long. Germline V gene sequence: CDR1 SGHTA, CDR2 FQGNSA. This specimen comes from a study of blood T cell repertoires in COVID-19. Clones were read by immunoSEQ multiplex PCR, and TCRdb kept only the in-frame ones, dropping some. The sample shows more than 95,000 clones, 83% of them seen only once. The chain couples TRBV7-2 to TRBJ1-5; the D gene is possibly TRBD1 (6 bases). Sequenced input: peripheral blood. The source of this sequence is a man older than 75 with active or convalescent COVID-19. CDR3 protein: CASSLVAGVNQPQHF. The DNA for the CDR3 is TGTGCCAGCAGCTTAGTCGCAGGGGTCAATCAGCCCCAGCATTTT.